This TCR beta chain was sequenced in a study of blood T cell repertoires in COVID-19. The germline CDR1 and CDR2 sequences are SGHRS and YFSETQ. The CDR3 runs to 17 residues. V shed 3 bases and J 2 bases; nucleotides not matched to a gene: 11. Profiling relied on immunoSEQ multiplex PCR, and the TCRdb table lists in-frame clones only, not all of them. Among approximately 99,000 clones, around 90% were seen once, and the ten largest hold approximately 2.5%. The receptor's source is a human donor in a cohort sampled during active COVID-19. J is TRBJ2-1 and V is TRBV5-1; TRBD2 agrees at 7 bases. Sequencing was carried out using peripheral blood. The CDR3 region is CASSYRGGELTYNEQFF. The CDR3 nucleotides are TGCGCCAGCAGCTACCGGGGAGGGGAGCTTACCTACAATGAGCAGTTCTTC.